This T cell receptor beta chain was observed in a study of human T cells and chemical hapten exposure. Looking at the study overall: The variation in per-sample TCR yields arose mainly from small differences in pooled library volumes.

Stated time point: patch test 3, about 24 weeks after DPC sensitization. This sample's treatment: therapeutic diphenylcyclopropenone sensitization with weekly scalp DPC. Authors' processing steps: Samples contained a median of around 89,000 TCRs, with a range of roughly 23,224 to 700,000. TCRdb re-called the RACE reads with MiXCR, one entry per CDR3 protein. The V and J calls come from TCRdb's annotation, not from the publication. The sample yields 180,000 or so distinct CDR3 sequences, under 25% seen once. The CDR3 contains 15 residues. V lost 5 bases to trimming and J lost 2 bases; unmatched junction nucleotides: 7. Germline V gene sequence: CDR1 SQVTM, CDR2 ANQGSEA.

The chain uses TRBV29-1 and TRBJ2-3, with 10 bases fitting TRBD2. The sequence was collected from a woman aged 40 to 50 with alopecia areata. Some clones in this sample may be carry-over from other donors' samples. Here the sequenced sample was whole blood, taken in connection with sensitization to the hapten diphenylcyclopropenone (DPC). Written as DNA, the CDR3 is TGCAGCGTTACCTTAGCGGGAGGCAACACAGATACGCAGTATTTT. This sequence encodes CSVTLAGGNTDTQYF.